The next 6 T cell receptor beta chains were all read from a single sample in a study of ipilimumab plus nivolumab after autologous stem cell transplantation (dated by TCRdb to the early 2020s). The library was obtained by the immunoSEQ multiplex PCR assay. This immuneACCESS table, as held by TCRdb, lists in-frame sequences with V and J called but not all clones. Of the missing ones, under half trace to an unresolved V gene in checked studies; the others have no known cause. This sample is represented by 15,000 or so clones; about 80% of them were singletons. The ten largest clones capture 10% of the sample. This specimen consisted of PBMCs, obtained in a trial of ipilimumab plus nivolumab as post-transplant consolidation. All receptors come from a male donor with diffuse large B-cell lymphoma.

The CDR3 nucleotides are TGTGCCAGCAGTGAAAGCGGGTGGGTGGGGGGCCGGCAGCCCCAGCATTTT. Amino acid sequence: CASSESGWVGGRQPQHF. The chain couples TRBV6-1 to TRBJ1-5; D is possibly TRBD1 (6 bases). Germline lookup yields CDR1 MNHNS and CDR2 SASEGT. Trimming took 2 bases from V and 7 from J, leaving 21 bases between them. This CDR3 region has 17 residues.

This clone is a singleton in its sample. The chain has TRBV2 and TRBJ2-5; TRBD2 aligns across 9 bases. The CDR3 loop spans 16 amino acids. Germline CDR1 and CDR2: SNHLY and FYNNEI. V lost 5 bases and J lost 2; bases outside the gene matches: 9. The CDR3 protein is CASSPRASGRQETQYF. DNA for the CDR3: TGTGCCAGCAGTCCTAGGGCCAGCGGGAGGCAAGAGACCCAGTACTTC.

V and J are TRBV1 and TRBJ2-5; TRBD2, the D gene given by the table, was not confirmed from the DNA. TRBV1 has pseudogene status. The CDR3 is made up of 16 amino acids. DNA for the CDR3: TGCACCAGCAGCCAAAGTCACGTCGGGACTAGAAGGACCCAGTACTTC. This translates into CTSSQSHVGTRRTQYF.

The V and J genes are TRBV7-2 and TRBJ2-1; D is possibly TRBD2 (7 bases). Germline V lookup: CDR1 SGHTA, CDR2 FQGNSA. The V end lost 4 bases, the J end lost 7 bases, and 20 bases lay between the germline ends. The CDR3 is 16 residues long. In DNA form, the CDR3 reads TGTGCCAGCAGCTACCTTGGAGGGGGGGCGGATAATGAGCAGTTCTTC. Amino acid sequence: CASSYLGGGADNEQFF.

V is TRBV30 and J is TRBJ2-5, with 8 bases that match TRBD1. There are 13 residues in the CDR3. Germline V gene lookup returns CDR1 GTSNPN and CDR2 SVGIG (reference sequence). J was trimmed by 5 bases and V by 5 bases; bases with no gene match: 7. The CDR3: CAWEDRAGETQYF. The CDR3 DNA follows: TGTGCCTGGGAGGACAGGGCAGGGGAGACCCAGTACTTC.

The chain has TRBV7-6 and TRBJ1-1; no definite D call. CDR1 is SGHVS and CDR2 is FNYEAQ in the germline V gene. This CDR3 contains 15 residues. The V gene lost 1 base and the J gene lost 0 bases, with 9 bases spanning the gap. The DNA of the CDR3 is TGTGCCAGCAGCTTAGGAGGGCAGCTGAACACTGAAGCTTTCTTT. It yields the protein CASSLGGQLNTEAFF.